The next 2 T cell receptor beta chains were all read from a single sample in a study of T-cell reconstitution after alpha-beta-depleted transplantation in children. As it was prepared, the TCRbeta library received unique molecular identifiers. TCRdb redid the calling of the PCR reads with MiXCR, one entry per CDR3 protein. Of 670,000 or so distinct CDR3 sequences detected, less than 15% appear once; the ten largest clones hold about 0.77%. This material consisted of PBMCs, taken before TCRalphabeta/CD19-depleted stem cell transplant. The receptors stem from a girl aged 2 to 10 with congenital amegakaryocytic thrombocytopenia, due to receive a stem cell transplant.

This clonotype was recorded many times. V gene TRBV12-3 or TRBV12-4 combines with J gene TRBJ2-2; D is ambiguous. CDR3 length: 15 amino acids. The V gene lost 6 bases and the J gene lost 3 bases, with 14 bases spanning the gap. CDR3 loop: CASRLSQLYTGELFF. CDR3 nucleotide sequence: TGTGCCAGCAGATTATCCCAACTCTACACCGGGGAGCTGTTTTTT.

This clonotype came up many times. Here the CDR3 reads CASSDQQGAREKLFF. The CDR3 DNA sequence: TGTGCCAGCAGTGATCAACAGGGGGCGCGGGAAAAACTGTTTTTT. The chain uses TRBV12-3 or TRBV12-4 and TRBJ1-4; 9 bases agree with TRBD1. The CDR3 contains 15 residues. V gave up 5 bases and J gave up 8 bases; unmatched junction bases: 9.